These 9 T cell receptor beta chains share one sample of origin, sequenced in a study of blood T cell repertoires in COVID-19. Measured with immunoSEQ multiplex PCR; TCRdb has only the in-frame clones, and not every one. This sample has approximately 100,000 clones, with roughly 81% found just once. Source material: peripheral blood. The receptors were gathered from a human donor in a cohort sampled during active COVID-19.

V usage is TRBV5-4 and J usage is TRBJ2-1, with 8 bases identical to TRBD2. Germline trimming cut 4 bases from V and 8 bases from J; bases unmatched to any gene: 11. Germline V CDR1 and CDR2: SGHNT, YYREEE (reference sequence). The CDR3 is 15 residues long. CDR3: CASSRGTRKWYEQFF. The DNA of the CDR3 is TGTGCCAGCAGCCGTGGGACTAGGAAATGGTATGAGCAGTTCTTC.

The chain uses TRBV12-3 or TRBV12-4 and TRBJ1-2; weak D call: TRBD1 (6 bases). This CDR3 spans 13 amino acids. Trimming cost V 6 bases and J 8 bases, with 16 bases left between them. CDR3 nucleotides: TGTGCCAGCAGAAAACAGGGTGCTGGAGGCTACACCTTC. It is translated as CASRKQGAGGYTF.

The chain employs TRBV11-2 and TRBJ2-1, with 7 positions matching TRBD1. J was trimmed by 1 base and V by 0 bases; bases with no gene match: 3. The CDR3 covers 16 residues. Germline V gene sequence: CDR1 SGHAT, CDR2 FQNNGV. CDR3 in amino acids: CASSLERDSSYNEQFF. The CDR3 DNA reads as TGTGCCAGCAGCTTAGAGAGGGACAGTTCCTACAATGAGCAGTTCTTC.

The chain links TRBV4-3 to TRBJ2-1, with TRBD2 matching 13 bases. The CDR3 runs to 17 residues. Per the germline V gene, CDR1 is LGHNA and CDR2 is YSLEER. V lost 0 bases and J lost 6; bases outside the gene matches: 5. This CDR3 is CASSQDSGLAGVNEQFF. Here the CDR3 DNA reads TGCGCCAGCAGCCAAGACAGTGGACTAGCGGGGGTCAATGAGCAGTTCTTC.

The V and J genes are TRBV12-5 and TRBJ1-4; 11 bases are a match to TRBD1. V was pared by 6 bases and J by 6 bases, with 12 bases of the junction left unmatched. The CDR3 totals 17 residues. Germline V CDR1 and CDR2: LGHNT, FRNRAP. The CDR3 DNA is TGTGCTAGTGGCCCCGGACAGGGGGCCGCGAAAGATGAAAAACTGTTTTTT. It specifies CASGPGQGAAKDEKLFF.

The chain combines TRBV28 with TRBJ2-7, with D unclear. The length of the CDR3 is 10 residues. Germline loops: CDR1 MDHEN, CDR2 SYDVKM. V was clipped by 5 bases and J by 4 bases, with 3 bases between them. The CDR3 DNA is TGTGCCAGCAGTCTTTACGAGCAGTACTTC. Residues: CASSLYEQYF.

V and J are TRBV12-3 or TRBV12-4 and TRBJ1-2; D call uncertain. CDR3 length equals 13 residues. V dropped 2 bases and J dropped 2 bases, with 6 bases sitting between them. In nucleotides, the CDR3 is TGTGCCAGCAGTTTACCGGGGAACTATGGCTACACCTTC. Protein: CASSLPGNYGYTF.

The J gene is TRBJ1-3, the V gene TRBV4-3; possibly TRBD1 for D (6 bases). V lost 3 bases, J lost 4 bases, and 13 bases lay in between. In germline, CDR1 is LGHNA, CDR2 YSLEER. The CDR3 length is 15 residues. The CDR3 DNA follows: TGCGCCAGCAGCCATAAAAGGGGGTCGGGAAACACCATATATTTT. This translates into CASSHKRGSGNTIYF.

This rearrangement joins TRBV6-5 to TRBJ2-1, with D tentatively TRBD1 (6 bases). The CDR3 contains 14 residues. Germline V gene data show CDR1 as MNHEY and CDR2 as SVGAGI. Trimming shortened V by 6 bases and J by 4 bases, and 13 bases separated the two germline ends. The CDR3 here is CASRQGLSYNEQFF. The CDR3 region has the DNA TGTGCCAGCAGGCAGGGGTTGTCTTACAATGAGCAGTTCTTC.